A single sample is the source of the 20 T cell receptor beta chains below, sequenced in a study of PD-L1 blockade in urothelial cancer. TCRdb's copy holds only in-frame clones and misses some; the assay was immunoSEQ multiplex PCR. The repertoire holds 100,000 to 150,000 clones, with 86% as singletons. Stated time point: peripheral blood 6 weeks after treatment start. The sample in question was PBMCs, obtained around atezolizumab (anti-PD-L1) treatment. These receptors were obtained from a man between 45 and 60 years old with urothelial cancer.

CDR3 loop: CASRRTLRGNEQFF. CDR3 DNA sequence: TGTGCCAGCAGGAGGACGTTAAGGGGCAATGAGCAGTTCTTC. V usage is TRBV6-5 and J usage is TRBJ2-1; D might be TRBD1 (5 bases). Trimming removed 6 bases from V and 6 bases from J, with 15 bases in between. CDR1 and CDR2 (germline): MNHEY, SVGAGI. This CDR3 is built from 14 residues.

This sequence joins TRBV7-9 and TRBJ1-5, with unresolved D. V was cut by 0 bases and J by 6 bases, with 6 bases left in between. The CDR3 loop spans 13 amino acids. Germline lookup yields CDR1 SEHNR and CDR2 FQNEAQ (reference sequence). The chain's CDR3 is CASSLARSQPQHF. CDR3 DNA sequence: TGTGCCAGCAGCTTAGCGCGAAGTCAGCCCCAGCATTTT.

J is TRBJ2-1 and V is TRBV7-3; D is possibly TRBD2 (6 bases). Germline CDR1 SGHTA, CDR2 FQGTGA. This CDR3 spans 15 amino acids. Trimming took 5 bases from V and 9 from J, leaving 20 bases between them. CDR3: CASSPFGDLLSEQFF. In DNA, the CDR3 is TGTGCCAGCAGCCCATTTGGGGACTTGCTCAGTGAGCAGTTCTTC.

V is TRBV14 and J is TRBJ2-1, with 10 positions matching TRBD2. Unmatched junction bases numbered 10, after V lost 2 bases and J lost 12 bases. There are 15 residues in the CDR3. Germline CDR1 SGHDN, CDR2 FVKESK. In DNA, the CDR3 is TGTGCCAGCAGCCAATTCCTAGCGGGAGTATCACGGCAGTTCTTC. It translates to CASSQFLAGVSRQFF. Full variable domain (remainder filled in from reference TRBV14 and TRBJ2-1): EAGVTQFPSHSVIEKGQTVTLRCDPISGHDNLYWYRRVMGKEIKFLLHFVKESKQDESGMPNNRFLAERTGGTYSTLKVQPAELEDSGVYFCASSQFLAGVSRQFFGPGTRLTVL.

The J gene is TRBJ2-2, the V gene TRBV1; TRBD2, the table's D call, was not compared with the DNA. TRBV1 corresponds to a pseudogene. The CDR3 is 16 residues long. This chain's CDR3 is CTSSSASGRRGGELFF. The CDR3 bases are TGCACCAGCAGTTCGGCTAGCGGGAGGAGGGGCGGGGAGCTGTTTTTT.

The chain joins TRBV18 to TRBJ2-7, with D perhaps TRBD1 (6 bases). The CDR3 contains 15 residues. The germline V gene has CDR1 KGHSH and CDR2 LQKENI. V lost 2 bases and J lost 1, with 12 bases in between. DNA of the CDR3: TGTGCCAGCTCACCAAACCAGGGGAAATCCTACGAGCAGTACTTC. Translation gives CASSPNQGKSYEQYF.

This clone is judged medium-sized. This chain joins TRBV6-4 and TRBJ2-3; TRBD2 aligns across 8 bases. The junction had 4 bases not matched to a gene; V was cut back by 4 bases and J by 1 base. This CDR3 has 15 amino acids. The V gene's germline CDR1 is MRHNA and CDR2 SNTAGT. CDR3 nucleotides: TGTGCCAGCAGTGCAGCGGGAGACGGCACAGATACGCAGTATTTT. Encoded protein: CASSAAGDGTDTQYF.

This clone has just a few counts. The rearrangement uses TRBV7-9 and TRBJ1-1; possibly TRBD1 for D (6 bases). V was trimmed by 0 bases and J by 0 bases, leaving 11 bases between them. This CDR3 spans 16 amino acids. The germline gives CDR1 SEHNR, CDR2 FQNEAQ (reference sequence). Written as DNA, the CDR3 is TGTGCCAGCAGCTTAGCGCGGGGGGCTCTGAACACTGAAGCTTTCTTT. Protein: CASSLARGALNTEAFF.

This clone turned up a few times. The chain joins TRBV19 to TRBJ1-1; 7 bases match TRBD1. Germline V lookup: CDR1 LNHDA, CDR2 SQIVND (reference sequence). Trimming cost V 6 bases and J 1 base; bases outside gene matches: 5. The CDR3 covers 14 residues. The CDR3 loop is CASRKTGKNTEAFF. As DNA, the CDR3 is TGTGCCAGTAGGAAGACAGGGAAGAACACTGAAGCTTTCTTT.

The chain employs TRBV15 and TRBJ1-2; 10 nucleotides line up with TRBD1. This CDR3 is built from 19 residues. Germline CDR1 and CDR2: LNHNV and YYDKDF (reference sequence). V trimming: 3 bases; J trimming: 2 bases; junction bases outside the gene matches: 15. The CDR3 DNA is TGTGCCACCAGCAGGACCCTAGGGGACAGGGGTCGGAAAAACTATGGCTACACCTTC. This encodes CATSRTLGDRGRKNYGYTF.

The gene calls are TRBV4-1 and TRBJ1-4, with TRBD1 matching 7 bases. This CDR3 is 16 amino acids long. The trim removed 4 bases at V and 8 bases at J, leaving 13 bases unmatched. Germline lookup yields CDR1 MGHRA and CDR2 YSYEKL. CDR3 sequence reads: CASSRERQGKREKLFF. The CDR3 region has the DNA TGCGCCAGCAGCCGCGAGAGACAGGGTAAGCGCGAAAAACTGTTTTTT.

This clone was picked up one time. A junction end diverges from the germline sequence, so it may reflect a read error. CDR3 sequence reads: CSAPNRGQLYF. The CDR3 DNA reads TGCAGTGCTCCGAATCGGGGACAGCTGTATTTT. The chain is built from TRBV20-1 and TRBJ1-5, with 7 bases lining up with TRBD1. Germline V gives CDR1 DFQATT, CDR2 SNEGSKA (reference sequence). CDR3 size: 11 residues.

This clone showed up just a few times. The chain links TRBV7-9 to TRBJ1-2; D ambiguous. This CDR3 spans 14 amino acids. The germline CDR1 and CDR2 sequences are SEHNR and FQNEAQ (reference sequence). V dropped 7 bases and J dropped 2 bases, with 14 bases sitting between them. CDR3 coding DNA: TGTGCCAGCACTCGGCCGGGAGCAAACTATGGCTACACCTTC. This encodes CASTRPGANYGYTF.

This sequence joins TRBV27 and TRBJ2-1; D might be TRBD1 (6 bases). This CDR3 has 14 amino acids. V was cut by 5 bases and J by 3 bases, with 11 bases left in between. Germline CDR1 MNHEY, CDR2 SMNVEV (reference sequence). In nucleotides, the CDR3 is TGTGCCAGCAGTCCCGACAGGATCTACAATGAGCAGTTCTTC. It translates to CASSPDRIYNEQFF.

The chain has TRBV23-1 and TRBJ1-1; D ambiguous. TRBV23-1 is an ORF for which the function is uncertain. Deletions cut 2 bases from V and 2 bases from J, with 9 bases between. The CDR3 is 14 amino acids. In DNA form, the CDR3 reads TGCGCCAGCAGTCAACGAGGCGAAAACACTGAAGCTTTCTTT. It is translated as CASSQRGENTEAFF.

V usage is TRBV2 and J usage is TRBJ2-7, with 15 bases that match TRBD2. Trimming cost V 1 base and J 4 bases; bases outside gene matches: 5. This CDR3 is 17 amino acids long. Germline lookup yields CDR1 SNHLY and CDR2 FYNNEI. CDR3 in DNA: TGTGCCAGCAGTGAAGTACCGGGACTAGCGGGGGGATACGAGCAGTACTTC. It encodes CASSEVPGLAGGYEQYF.

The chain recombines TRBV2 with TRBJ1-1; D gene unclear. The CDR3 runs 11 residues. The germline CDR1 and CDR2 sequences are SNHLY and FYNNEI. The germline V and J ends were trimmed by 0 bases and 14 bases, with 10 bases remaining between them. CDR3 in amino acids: CASSEASRRFF. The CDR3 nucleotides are TGTGCCAGCAGTGAAGCGTCTCGGAGGTTCTTT.

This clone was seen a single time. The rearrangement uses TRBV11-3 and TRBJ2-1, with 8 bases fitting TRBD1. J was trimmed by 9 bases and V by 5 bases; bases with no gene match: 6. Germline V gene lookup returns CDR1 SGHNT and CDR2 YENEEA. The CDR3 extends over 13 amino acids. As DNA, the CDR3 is TGTGCCAGCAGCCCCAGGGGGCTTGGTGAGCAGTTCTTC. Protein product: CASSPRGLGEQFF.

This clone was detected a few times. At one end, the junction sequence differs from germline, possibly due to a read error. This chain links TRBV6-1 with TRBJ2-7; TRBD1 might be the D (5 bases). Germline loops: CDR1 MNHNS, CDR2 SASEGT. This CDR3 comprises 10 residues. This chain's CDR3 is CKTASYEQYF. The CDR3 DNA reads TGCAAGACAGCGAGCTACGAGCAGTACTTC.

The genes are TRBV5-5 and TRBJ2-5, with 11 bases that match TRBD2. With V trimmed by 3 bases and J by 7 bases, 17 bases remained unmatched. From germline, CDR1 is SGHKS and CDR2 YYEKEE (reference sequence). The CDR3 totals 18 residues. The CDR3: CASSSGGTSGHTRGTQYF. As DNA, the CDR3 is TGTGCCAGCAGCTCCGGTGGGACTAGCGGCCATACGCGGGGGACCCAGTACTTC.